Sequencing of this T cell receptor (beta chain) was carried out in a study of blood T cell repertoires in COVID-19. Sequencing was performed with immunoSEQ multiplex PCR; in TCRdb, only in-frame clones are kept and a portion is missing. The table shows about 180,000 clones, with approximately 84% occurring only once. The sequencing sample was made of PBMCs or T cells enriched from blood (not recorded which). The clonotype comes from a human donor with acute COVID-19. The donor label of this sample is uncertain.

The CDR3 DNA sequence: TGTGCCAGCAGTGCACGCCGCGGAGGCGAGGCTTTCTTT. Translating gives CASSARRGGEAFF. This chain links TRBV27 with TRBJ1-1; D unclear. CDR1 is MNHEY, CDR2 SMNVEV, per germline (reference sequence). The V end was cut by 5 bases, the J end by 11 bases, with 18 bases between. This CDR3 region has 13 residues.